Listed here are 21 T cell receptor beta chains from one sample, sequenced in a study of T-cell reconstitution after alpha-beta-depleted transplantation in children. The library targeted TCRbeta and was prepared with unique molecular identifiers. One entry per CDR3 protein results from TCRdb running MiXCR on the PCR reads. The sample includes hundreds of thousands of distinct CDR3 sequences, approximately 17% of them seen just once. Here the sequenced sample was PBMCs from the stem cell graft donor, taken from the stem cell graft. Receptors were obtained from a human donor who donated a stem cell graft to a child with acute myeloid leukemia.

The chain joins TRBV7-2 to TRBJ1-5; D possibly corresponds to TRBD1 (6 bases). The CDR3 totals 15 residues. CDR1 SGHTA and CDR2 FQGNSA come from the germline V gene. The ends were cut back, 0 bases at V and 4 bases at J, with 10 bases in the middle. The CDR3 sequence is CASSLAGQPNQPQHF. CDR3 nucleotide sequence: TGTGCCAGCAGCTTAGCGGGACAACCTAATCAGCCCCAGCATTTT.

The rearrangement uses TRBV5-1 and TRBJ1-4; D is uncertain. Per the germline V gene, CDR1 is SGHRS and CDR2 is YFSETQ. Trimming took off 5 bases at V and 8 bases at J, with 19 bases between the two ends. This CDR3 comprises 15 residues. The CDR3 loop reads CASRLQSLDGEKLFF. The CDR3, as DNA: TGCGCCAGCAGGCTCCAGTCCTTGGACGGCGAAAAACTGTTTTTT.

The chain couples TRBV6-5 to TRBJ2-1, with TRBD1 identical over 8 bases. V was pared by 2 bases and J by 5 bases, with 14 bases of the junction left unmatched. The CDR3 contains 18 residues. Per germline, CDR1 MNHEY and CDR2 SVGAGI. The CDR3 DNA is TGTGCCAGCAGTTACGGCCGAGGACAGGGCCACGTGAACAATGAGCAGTTCTTC. Its protein product is CASSYGRGQGHVNNEQFF.

The sample holds a few counts of this clonotype. J is TRBJ2-3 and V is TRBV6-6, with D hard to call. The V and J ends lost 5 bases and 0 bases respectively, with 6 bases between them. The CDR3 covers 13 residues. Germline V gene lookup returns CDR1 MNHNY and CDR2 SVGAGI (reference sequence). CDR3 bases: TGTGCCAGCAGTGAGCTAAGCACAGATACGCAGTATTTT. It translates to CASSELSTDTQYF.

This clonotype was seen many times. The chain employs TRBV20-1 and TRBJ2-7, with 8 bases identical to TRBD1. CDR1 is DFQATT and CDR2 is SNEGSKA in the germline V gene (reference sequence). The CDR3 is 16 residues long. The J segment lost 3 bases and the V segment lost 1 base, leaving 11 bases of the junction unmatched. CDR3 DNA sequence: TGCAGTGCTAGAGGGACCCCGGGACAGGACCTCTACGAGCAGTACTTC. Its translation is CSARGTPGQDLYEQYF.

The chain recombines TRBV5-1 with TRBJ2-1; D might be TRBD2 (7 bases). The CDR3 is 16 residues long. Germline loops: CDR1 SGHRS, CDR2 YFSETQ. V was cut by 0 bases and J by 1 base, with 11 bases left in between. CDR3 sequence (DNA): TGCGCCAGCAGCTTGGAGGGGGGGCGGTCCTACAATGAGCAGTTCTTC. Translated, it gives CASSLEGGRSYNEQFF.

For this clonotype: This may come from a read error, since a much larger clone is one base off. The final CDR3 position lacks the conserved phenylalanine or tryptophan, pointing to a likely read error. The chain employs TRBV20-1 and TRBJ2-3; tentative D call: TRBD2 (7 bases). Looked up from germline, CDR1 is DFQATT and CDR2 is SNEGSKA (reference sequence). This CDR3 is 13 amino acids long. Trimming pared 3 bases from V and 2 bases from J, leaving 9 bases between. CDR3 DNA sequence: TGCAGTGCTAGGGCGGGGGCCACAGATACGCAGTATTCT. It encodes CSARAGATDTQYS.

This clonotype was counted many times. The chain has TRBV5-6 and TRBJ1-1, with D perhaps TRBD1 (5 bases). The V end lost 2 bases, the J end lost 9 bases, and 11 bases lay between the germline ends. In germline, CDR1 is SGHDT, CDR2 YYEEEE. This CDR3 has 12 residues. In DNA, the CDR3 is TGTGCCAGCAGCTTACGGCAGGGCAAAGCTTTCTTT. Translating gives CASSLRQGKAFF. The full variable domain, in which reference TRBV5-6 and TRBJ1-1 provide the parts outside the CDR3, is DAGVTQSPTHLIKTRGQQVTLRCSPKSGHDTVSWYQQALGQGPQFIFQYYEEEERQRGNFPDRFSGHQFPNYSSELNVNALLLGDSALYLCASSLRQGKAFFGQGTRLTVV.

The chain carries TRBV25-1 and TRBJ1-6; 9 positions match TRBD1. This CDR3 is built from 13 residues. The germline V gene encodes CDR1 MGHDK and CDR2 SYGVNS. Losses at the gene ends were 6 bases for V and 18 bases for J; bases not matched to a gene: 12. The CDR3 coding sequence is TGTGCCAGCAGCGACAGGGGGTCTACCAAGGCCCACTTT. Its translation is CASSDRGSTKAHF. The variable domain in full, completed from reference TRBV25-1 and TRBJ1-6, reads EADIYQTPRYLVIGTGKKITLECSQTMGHDKMYWYQQDPGMELHLIHYSYGVNSTEKGDLSSESTVSRIRTEHFPLTLESARPSHTSQYLCASSDRGSTKAHFGNGTRLTVT.

The chain links TRBV11-3 to TRBJ2-7, with D uncertain. The CDR3 extends over 12 amino acids. Trimming removed 0 bases from V and 5 bases from J, with 5 bases in between. Germline CDR1 SGHNT, CDR2 YENEEA. This CDR3 reads CASSLDWHEQYF. The CDR3 DNA reads as TGTGCCAGCAGCTTAGATTGGCACGAGCAGTACTTC.

This clonotype was recorded many times. V usage is TRBV29-1 and J usage is TRBJ2-7; possible D gene TRBD1, 5 bases. The germline V gene has CDR1 SQVTM and CDR2 ANQGSEA. The CDR3 is made up of 10 amino acids. With 4 bases removed from V and 10 bases from J, the gap between germline ends came to 11 bases. The CDR3 reads CSVGQGEQYF. Written as DNA, the CDR3 is TGCAGCGTTGGTCAGGGCGAACAGTACTTC.

Remarks on this clonotype: A much larger clone lies a single base off, so this may be a read error. The chain couples TRBV29-1 to TRBJ2-3; D not resolved. CDR3 length equals 12 residues. Trimming took off 3 bases at V and 4 bases at J, with 8 bases between the two ends. Germline lookup yields CDR1 SQVTM and CDR2 ANQGSEA. The CDR3 bases are TGCAGCGTTGATGTCCTGTCAGATACGCAGTATTTT. This translates into CSVDVLSDTQYF.

This clonotype has ten or more counts. V is TRBV20-1 and J is TRBJ2-1; 7 nucleotides agree with TRBD2. CDR1 and CDR2 from the germline V gene are DFQATT and SNEGSKA (reference sequence). V dropped 0 bases and J dropped 9; count of bases not matched to a gene: 8. This CDR3 region has 14 residues. The CDR3 coding sequence is TGCAGTGCTAGAGATGCTGGGACTAAGGTTGAGCAGTTCTTC. It codes for CSARDAGTKVEQFF.

This clonotype came up many times. This chain joins TRBV20-1 and TRBJ2-3, with D tentatively TRBD1 (6 bases). Between the trimmed V and J ends, which lost 5 bases and 1 base, there was a span of 22 bases. CDR3 length: 17 amino acids. CDR1 is DFQATT and CDR2 is SNEGSKA in the germline V gene (reference sequence). CDR3 residues: CSALSPLGDTRTDTQYF. The DNA of the CDR3 is TGCAGTGCTCTTTCACCCCTCGGGGACACCCGCACAGATACGCAGTATTTT.

J is TRBJ2-7 and V is TRBV5-1, with TRBD2 identical over 10 bases. The CDR3 spans 15 residues. Germline V CDR1 and CDR2: SGHRS, YFSETQ. V trimming: 2 bases; J trimming: 2 bases; junction bases outside the gene matches: 4. This CDR3 reads CASSFSLAGAYEQYF. The DNA for the CDR3 is TGCGCCAGCAGCTTTTCGCTAGCGGGGGCCTACGAGCAGTACTTC.

This clonotype was detected a few times. The CDR3: CASSYSGGGDRNEQFF. Here the CDR3 DNA reads TGTGCCAGCAGTTACTCGGGCGGGGGGGATCGGAATGAGCAGTTCTTC. This chain joins TRBV6-5 and TRBJ2-1; 9 bases are shared with TRBD2. Per the germline V gene, CDR1 is MNHEY and CDR2 is SVGAGI. This CDR3 comprises 16 residues. The V gene end was trimmed by 0 bases and the J gene end by 7 bases; junction bases not matched to a gene: 7.

For the CDR3, the DNA is TGTGCCAGCACCCAAGGTACGAACACTGAAGCTTTCTTT. Protein sequence: CASTQGTNTEAFF. This chain connects TRBV12-3 or TRBV12-4 to TRBJ1-1; D not certain. The CDR3 is made up of 13 amino acids. Trimming took off 7 bases at V and 1 base at J, with 10 bases between the two ends.

The chain employs TRBV9 and TRBJ2-1; 7 bases line up with TRBD2. CDR3 length: 15 residues. The germline gives CDR1 SGDLS, CDR2 YYNGEE. The trim removed 5 bases at V and 5 bases at J, leaving 10 bases unmatched. CDR3 nucleotides: TGTGCCAGCAGGGCCCCGACTAGCCCCCACAATGAGCAGTTCTTC. Translating gives CASRAPTSPHNEQFF.

This chain joins TRBV28 and TRBJ1-5; a weak D match, TRBD1 (6 bases). V was clipped by 1 base and J by 3 bases, with 13 bases between them. Germline V gene sequence: CDR1 MDHEN, CDR2 SYDVKM. The CDR3 consists of 16 residues. The chain's CDR3 is CASSLLGGRSNQPQHF. As DNA, the CDR3 is TGTGCCAGCAGTTTATTAGGGGGAAGGTCCAATCAGCCCCAGCATTTT. The entire variable domain, with the rest obtained from reference TRBV28 and TRBJ1-5, is as follows: DVKVTQSSRYLVKRTGEKVFLECVQDMDHENMFWYRQDPGLGLRLIYFSYDVKMKEKGDIPEGYSVSREKKERFSLILESASTNQTSMYLCASSLLGGRSNQPQHFGDGTRLSIL.

This clonotype was detected ten times or more. The chain is built from TRBV20-1 and TRBJ2-1, with D possibly matching TRBD2 (7 bases). The V end was cut by 6 bases, the J end by 0 bases, with 15 bases between. The CDR3 contains 15 residues. CDR1 is DFQATT, CDR2 SNEGSKA, per germline (reference sequence). The CDR3 spells CSATGRGVSYNEQFF. The CDR3 DNA follows: TGCAGTGCGACAGGCCGGGGGGTCTCCTACAATGAGCAGTTCTTC.

This clonotype was observed many times. One end of the junction varies from germline; a read error may be responsible. The V call is TRBV20-1, the J call TRBJ2-1; TRBD1 or TRBD2 may be the D gene (6 bases each). The germline V gene encodes CDR1 DFQATT and CDR2 SNEGSKA (reference sequence). The CDR3 is 13 residues long. CDR3 DNA: TGCAGTGCTGGAGACGGGGGCCTTTTTCAGCAGTTCTTC. This translates into CSAGDGGLFQQFF.